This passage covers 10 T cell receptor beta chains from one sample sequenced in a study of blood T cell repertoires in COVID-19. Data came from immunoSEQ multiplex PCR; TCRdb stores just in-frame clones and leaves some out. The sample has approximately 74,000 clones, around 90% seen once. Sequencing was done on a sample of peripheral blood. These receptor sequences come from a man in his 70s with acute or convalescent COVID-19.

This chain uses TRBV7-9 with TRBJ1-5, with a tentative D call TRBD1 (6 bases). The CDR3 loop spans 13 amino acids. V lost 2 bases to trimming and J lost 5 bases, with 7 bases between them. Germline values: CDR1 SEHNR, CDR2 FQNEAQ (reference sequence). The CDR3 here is CASSLPGDQPQHF. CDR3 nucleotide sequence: TGTGCCAGCAGCTTACCAGGGGATCAGCCCCAGCATTTT.

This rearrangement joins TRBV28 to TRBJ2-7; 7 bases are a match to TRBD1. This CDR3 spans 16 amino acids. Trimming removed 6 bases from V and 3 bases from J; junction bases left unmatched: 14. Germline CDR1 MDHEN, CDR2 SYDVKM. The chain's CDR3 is CASSSISDRVIYEQYF. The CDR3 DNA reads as TGTGCCAGCAGCTCCATCTCCGACAGGGTTATCTACGAGCAGTACTTC.

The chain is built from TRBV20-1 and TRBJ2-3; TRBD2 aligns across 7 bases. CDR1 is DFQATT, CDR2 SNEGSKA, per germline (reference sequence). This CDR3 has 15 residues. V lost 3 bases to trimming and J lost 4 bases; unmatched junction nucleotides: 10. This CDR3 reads CSASLPGGRSDTQYF. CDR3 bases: TGCAGTGCTAGTTTGCCGGGAGGAAGGTCAGATACGCAGTATTTT.

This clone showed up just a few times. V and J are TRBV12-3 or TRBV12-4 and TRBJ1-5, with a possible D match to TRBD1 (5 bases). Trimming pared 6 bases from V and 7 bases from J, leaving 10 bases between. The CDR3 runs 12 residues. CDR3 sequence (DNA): TGTGCCAGCAGGAGCGGGGGGCAGCCCCAGCATTTT. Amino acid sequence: CASRSGGQPQHF.

The CDR3 sequence is CASSHLTAVNYGYTF. The DNA for the CDR3 is TGTGCCAGCTCACACCTGACAGCTGTAAACTATGGCTACACCTTC. This chain joins TRBV18 and TRBJ1-2; D may be TRBD1 (5 bases). Germline V lookup: CDR1 KGHSH, CDR2 LQKENI. This CDR3 contains 15 residues. The V end lost 4 bases, the J end lost 2 bases, and 14 bases lay between the germline ends.

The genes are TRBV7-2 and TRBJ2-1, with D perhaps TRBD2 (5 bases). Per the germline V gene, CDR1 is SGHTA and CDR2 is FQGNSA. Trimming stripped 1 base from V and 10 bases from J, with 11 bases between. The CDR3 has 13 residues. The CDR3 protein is CASSLVEGMEQFF. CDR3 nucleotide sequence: TGTGCCAGCAGCTTAGTTGAGGGAATGGAGCAGTTCTTC. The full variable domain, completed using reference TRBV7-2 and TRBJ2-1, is GAGVSQSPSNKVTEKGKDVELRCDPISGHTALYWYRQSLGQGLEFLIYFQGNSAPDKSGLPSDRFSAERTGGSVSTLTIQRTQQEDSAVYLCASSLVEGMEQFFGPGTRLTVL.

CDR3 loop: CASSESTGRTYNEQFF. DNA for the CDR3: TGCGCCAGCAGTGAGTCGACAGGACGGACCTACAATGAGCAGTTCTTC. V and J are TRBV10-1 and TRBJ2-1; D is perhaps TRBD1 (6 bases). The V gene lost 0 bases and the J gene lost 2 bases, with 11 bases spanning the gap. The CDR3 length is 16 residues. Germline CDR1 WNHNN, CDR2 SYGVQD (reference sequence).

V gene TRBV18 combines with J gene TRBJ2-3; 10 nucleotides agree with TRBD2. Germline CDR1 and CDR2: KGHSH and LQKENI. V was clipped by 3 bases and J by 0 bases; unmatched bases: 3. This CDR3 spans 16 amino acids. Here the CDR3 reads CASSPLAGASTDTQYF. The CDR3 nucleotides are TGTGCCAGCTCACCTCTAGCGGGAGCAAGCACAGATACGCAGTATTTT.

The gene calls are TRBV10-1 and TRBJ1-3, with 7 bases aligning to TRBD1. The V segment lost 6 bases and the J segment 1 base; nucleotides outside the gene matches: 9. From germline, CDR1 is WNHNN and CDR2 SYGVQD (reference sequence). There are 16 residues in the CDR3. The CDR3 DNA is TGCGCCAGCAGCCCAGACAGGGACTCATCTGGAAACACCATATATTTT. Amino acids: CASSPDRDSSGNTIYF.

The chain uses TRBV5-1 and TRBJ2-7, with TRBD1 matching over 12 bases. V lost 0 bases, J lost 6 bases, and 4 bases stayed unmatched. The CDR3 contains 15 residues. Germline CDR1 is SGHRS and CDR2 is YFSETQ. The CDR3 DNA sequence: TGCGCCAGCAGCTTGGGCGGGGGACAGGGGGCCGAGCAGTACTTC. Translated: CASSLGGGQGAEQYF.